This T cell receptor beta chain was profiled in a study of Ad26.COV2.S vaccination and SARS-CoV-2 variants. Overall study context: Once, or twice with 56 days between doses, Ad26.COV2.S was given intramuscularly.

Data came from immunoSEQ multiplex PCR; TCRdb stores just in-frame clones and leaves some out. The profile shows 250,000 or so clones, roughly 89% of them singletons. General study results and limits: Non-spike TCR breadth was similar in vaccine and placebo recipients.

As to this clone: Antigen specificity is unknown. Other DNA variants within this sample encode the same CDR3.

This CDR3 is 16 amino acids long. From germline, CDR1 is MGHRA and CDR2 YSYEKL. Trimming cost V 0 bases and J 0 bases, with 9 bases left between them. Indicated treatment: around 19 received Ad26.COV2.S at low or high dose, single or two shots; about 5 received placebo; per-sample allocation not given. All samples were drawn on day 63, counting from the first vaccine or placebo injection. Sequences were derived from peripheral blood, sampled in a trial of Ad26.COV2.S vaccine versus placebo. The receptor was isolated from a person between 18 and 60 years old who received the Ad26.COV2.S COVID-19 vaccine or a placebo. The chain combines TRBV4-1 with TRBJ2-1, with D unresolved. This CDR3 reads CASSQDRVSSYNEQFF. DNA for the CDR3: TGCGCCAGCAGCCAAGACCGCGTTAGCTCCTACAATGAGCAGTTCTTC.